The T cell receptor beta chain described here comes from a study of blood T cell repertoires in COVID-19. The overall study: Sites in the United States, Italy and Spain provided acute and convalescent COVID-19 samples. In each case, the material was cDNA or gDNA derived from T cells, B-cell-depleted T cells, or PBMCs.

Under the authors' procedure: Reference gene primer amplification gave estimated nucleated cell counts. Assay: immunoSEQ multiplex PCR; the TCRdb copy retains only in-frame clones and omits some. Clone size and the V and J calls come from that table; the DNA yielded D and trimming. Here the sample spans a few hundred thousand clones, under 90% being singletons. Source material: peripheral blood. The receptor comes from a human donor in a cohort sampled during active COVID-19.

The CDR3 sequence: CASSLSKHSEKLFF. Written as DNA, the CDR3 is TGTGCCAGCAGCTTGTCTAAGCATAGTGAAAAACTGTTTTTT. This rearrangement joins TRBV5-4 to TRBJ1-4; D uncertain. V lost 1 base, J lost 7 bases, and 11 bases lay in between. Per the germline V gene, CDR1 is SGHNT and CDR2 is YYREEE (reference sequence). This CDR3 contains 14 residues.